This is a list of T cell receptor beta chains from one sample in a study of T cell repertoires in cytomegalovirus infection. One entry per CDR3 protein, called by TCRdb with MiXCR from the reads. Altogether approximately 320,000 distinct CDR3 sequences are present, 8% to 9.5% being singletons, with the ten largest covering around 4%. Specimen: PBMCs. Every receptor here comes from a human donor in good health (CMV status not recorded). Some clones in this sample may be carry-over from other donors' samples. Both conserved end residues are part of each CDR3. The D gene is left open where the match is weak. The size entry is marked missing in some rows and otherwise reads once, few, many or a size class.

J gene: TRBJ2-3; D gene: .; CDR3 length: 17; clone size: many; V gene: TRBV18; CDR3 DNA: TGTGCCAGCTCACCACTCGGGGTAGCTCACGACACAGATACGCAGTATTTT; CDR3 protein: CASSPLGVAHDTDTQYF
J gene: TRBJ2-1; D gene: TRBD2; CDR3 length: 15; clone size: many; V gene: TRBV7-9; CDR3 DNA: TGTGCCAGCAGCTTAGAAGCGGGGGGGCCCGGTGAGCAGTTCTTC; CDR3 protein: CASSLEAGGPGEQFF
J gene: TRBJ2-3; D gene: TRBD1; CDR3 length: 17; clone size: many; V gene: TRBV12-3/TRBV12-4; CDR3 DNA: TGTGCCAGCAGCCCGGGACAGGGGACTACCTTCACAGATACGCAGTATTTT; CDR3 protein: CASSPGQGTTFTDTQYF
J gene: TRBJ1-1; D gene: .; CDR3 length: 12; clone size: .; V gene: TRBV10-3; CDR3 DNA: TGTGCCATCAGTGAAGGGGGAACTGAAGCTTTCTTT; CDR3 protein: CAISEGGTEAFF
J gene: TRBJ2-7; D gene: TRBD1; CDR3 length: 14; clone size: .; V gene: TRBV6-6; CDR3 DNA: TGTGCCAGCAGTTACTCACGAACAGGGGGCGAGCAGTACTTC; CDR3 protein: CASSYSRTGGEQYF
J gene: TRBJ2-3; D gene: .; CDR3 length: 15; clone size: many; V gene: TRBV20-1; CDR3 DNA: TGCAGTGCTAGAGATCGCGGGGGCAGCACAGATACGCAGTATTTT; CDR3 protein: CSARDRGGSTDTQYF
J gene: TRBJ1-5; D gene: .; CDR3 length: 15; clone size: few; V gene: TRBV19; CDR3 DNA: TGTGCCAGTAGTATTCTTCCGACAGAGGATCAGCCCCAGCATTTT; CDR3 protein: CASSILPTEDQPQHF
J gene: TRBJ1-5; D gene: TRBD1; CDR3 length: 16; clone size: .; V gene: TRBV20-1; CDR3 DNA: TGCAGTGCTAGAGAGACAGGGGGGTATAGCAATCAGCCCCAGCATTTT; CDR3 protein: CSARETGGYSNQPQHF
J gene: TRBJ1-2; D gene: .; CDR3 length: 14; clone size: many; V gene: TRBV7-6; CDR3 DNA: TGTGCCAGCAGCCCCTCCGGCGTTAACTATGGCTACACCTTC; CDR3 protein: CASSPSGVNYGYTF
J gene: TRBJ1-5; D gene: .; CDR3 length: 13; clone size: few; V gene: TRBV4-1; CDR3 DNA: TGCGCCAGCAGCCAGCAAACGGACAGCCCCCAGCATTTT; CDR3 protein: CASSQQTDSPQHF
J gene: TRBJ1-4; D gene: TRBD1; CDR3 length: 15; clone size: many; V gene: TRBV27; CDR3 DNA: TGTGCCAGCAGTCTAAGACAGGGAGTTAATGAAAAACTGTTTTTT; CDR3 protein: CASSLRQGVNEKLFF
J gene: TRBJ2-7; D gene: TRBD1; CDR3 length: 18; clone size: .; V gene: TRBV20-1; CDR3 DNA: TGCAGTGCTAGGACCCTTCCGGGACAGGGCAAGGCCCGTACGGAGCAGTACTTC; CDR3 protein: CSARTLPGQGKARTEQYF
J gene: TRBJ1-1; D gene: .; CDR3 length: 15; clone size: many; V gene: TRBV11-1; CDR3 DNA: TGTGCCAGCAGCTTAAGGGCAGGGCGGAACACTGAAGCTTTCTTT; CDR3 protein: CASSLRAGRNTEAFF
J gene: TRBJ2-7; D gene: TRBD2; CDR3 length: 15; clone size: .; V gene: TRBV12-3/TRBV12-4; CDR3 DNA: TGTGCCAGCAGGCCTAGCGGGAGGGGCGGGGCCGAGCAGTACTTC; CDR3 protein: CASRPSGRGGAEQYF
J gene: TRBJ2-2; D gene: .; CDR3 length: 15; clone size: few; V gene: TRBV2; CDR3 DNA: TGTGCCAGCAGTTCCCGGGAGCACGGCGCCGGGGAGCTGTTTTTT; CDR3 protein: CASSSREHGAGELFF
J gene: TRBJ2-7; D gene: TRBD2; CDR3 length: 16; clone size: many; V gene: TRBV6-5; CDR3 DNA: TGTGCCAGCAGTCCCTGGACTAGCGGGAGCTCCTACGAGCAGTACTTC; CDR3 protein: CASSPWTSGSSYEQYF
J gene: TRBJ1-1; D gene: .; CDR3 length: 14; clone size: few; V gene: TRBV7-9; CDR3 DNA: TGTGCCAGCAGCGCGCAGGGTCTTAACACTGAAGCTTTCTTT; CDR3 protein: CASSAQGLNTEAFF
J gene: TRBJ2-7; D gene: TRBD1; CDR3 length: 14; clone size: few; V gene: TRBV25-1; CDR3 DNA: TGTGCCAGCAGTGAATGGGGACAGTACTACGAGCAGTACTTC; CDR3 protein: CASSEWGQYYEQYF
J gene: TRBJ2-7; D gene: .; CDR3 length: 14; clone size: .; V gene: TRBV11-1; CDR3 DNA: TGTGCCAGCAGCCCCTTGGAGGGAGCCTACGAGCAGTACTTC; CDR3 protein: CASSPLEGAYEQYF
J gene: TRBJ1-1; D gene: .; CDR3 length: 17; clone size: few; V gene: TRBV2; CDR3 DNA: TGTGCCAGCAGTGAATTTTTATTGGGGACCATGAACACTGAAGCTTTCTTT; CDR3 protein: CASSEFLLGTMNTEAFF
J gene: TRBJ2-5; D gene: .; CDR3 length: 14; clone size: many; V gene: TRBV5-4; CDR3 DNA: TGTGCCAGCAGCACCGACGGGGACCAAGAGACCCAGTACTTC; CDR3 protein: CASSTDGDQETQYF
J gene: TRBJ1-6; D gene: TRBD1; CDR3 length: 16; clone size: few; V gene: TRBV12-3/TRBV12-4; CDR3 DNA: TGTGCCAGCAGTTTGACAGGGGACGGAGGTAATTCACCCCTCCACTTT; CDR3 protein: CASSLTGDGGNSPLHF